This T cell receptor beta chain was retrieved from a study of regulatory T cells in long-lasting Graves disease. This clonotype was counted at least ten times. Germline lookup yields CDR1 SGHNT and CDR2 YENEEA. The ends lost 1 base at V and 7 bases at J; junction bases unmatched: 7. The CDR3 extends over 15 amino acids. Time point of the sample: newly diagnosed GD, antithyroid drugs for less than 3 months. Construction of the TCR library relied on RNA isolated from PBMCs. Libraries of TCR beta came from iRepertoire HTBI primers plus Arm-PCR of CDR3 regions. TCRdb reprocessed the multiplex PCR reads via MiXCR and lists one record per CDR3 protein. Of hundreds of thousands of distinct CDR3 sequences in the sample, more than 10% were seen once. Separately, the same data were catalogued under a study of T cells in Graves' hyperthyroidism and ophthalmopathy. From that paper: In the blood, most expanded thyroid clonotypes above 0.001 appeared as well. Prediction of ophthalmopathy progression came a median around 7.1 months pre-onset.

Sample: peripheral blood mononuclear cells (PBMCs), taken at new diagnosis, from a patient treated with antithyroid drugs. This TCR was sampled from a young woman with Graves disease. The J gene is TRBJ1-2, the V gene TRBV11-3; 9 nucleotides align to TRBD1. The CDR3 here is CASSLGTGQGGGYTF. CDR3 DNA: TGTGCCAGCAGCTTAGGGACGGGACAGGGTGGTGGCTACACCTTC.